A single T cell receptor beta chain is shown here with its context. This sample is part of a study of blood T cell repertoires in COVID-19. Background on the study: Researchers got acute and convalescent COVID-19 samples from the United States, Italy and Spain. T cells, B-cell-depleted T cells, or PBMCs supplied cDNA or gDNA.

Authors' processing steps: Amplifying reference gene primers gave estimates of nucleated cell counts. Measured with immunoSEQ multiplex PCR; TCRdb has only the in-frame clones, and not every one. Clonal size and the V and J genes are those of that table, whereas D and trimming came from the DNA. This repertoire shows about 250,000 clones, approximately 86% found once; its top ten account for around 1.4%. Sequenced sample: peripheral blood. This TCR derives from a man at least 80 years old with acute or convalescent COVID-19.

The CDR3 loop is CSAVQGGELFF. CDR3 coding DNA: TGCAGTGCGGTACAGGGCGGGGAGCTGTTTTTT. V usage is TRBV20-1 and J usage is TRBJ2-2, with TRBD1 as a possible D gene (6 bases). The CDR3 totals 11 residues. The germline V and J ends were trimmed by 6 bases and 7 bases, with 9 bases remaining between them. Germline V gives CDR1 DFQATT, CDR2 SNEGSKA (reference sequence).